Listed below are T cell receptor beta chains from one sample, sequenced in a study of T-cell reconstitution after alpha-beta-depleted transplantation in children. TCRdb re-called the PCR reads through MiXCR, storing one row per CDR3 protein. The sample records about half a million distinct CDR3 sequences, around 12% being singletons. Sequencing used PBMCs from the stem cell graft donor, obtained from the stem cell graft. These receptors originate from a human donor who donated a stem cell graft to a child with combined immunodeficiency. Each CDR3 is given with its conserved first and last residue. The order of the fields is clone size, V gene, J gene, D gene, CDR3 DNA, CDR3 protein. The D gene is left open where the match is weak. Clone size is not always given. Where it is, it says once, few, many or a class for expanded clones.

-	TRBV9	TRBJ2-2	-	TGTGCCAGCAGCGTAGATAACAACGGGGAGCTGTTTTTT	CASSVDNNGELFF
-	TRBV4-1	TRBJ2-1	-	TGCGCCAGCAGCCTCCGGGCAGAGCAGTTCTTC	CASSLRAEQFF
few	TRBV2	TRBJ2-1	TRBD2	TGTGCCAGCAGTGTAAGCCTAGCGGGAGCCCTCGATGAGCAGTTCTTC	CASSVSLAGALDEQFF
few	TRBV20-1	TRBJ2-7	-	TGCAGTGCTGCACAGGGAAACTCCTACGAGCAGTACTTC	CSAAQGNSYEQYF
-	TRBV20-1	TRBJ2-1	-	TGCAGTGCTAGCTCCCTCTCCTACAATGAGCAGTTCTTC	CSASSLSYNEQFF
few	TRBV10-3	TRBJ2-3	TRBD2	TGTGCCATCAGTGAGGGTCAGCGGGGGGGAACAGATACGCAGTATTTT	CAISEGQRGGTDTQYF
many	TRBV27	TRBJ2-2	TRBD2	TGTGCCAGCAGTCCTACTAGCCAGCGGGAGACCGGGGAGCTGTTTTTT	CASSPTSQRETGELFF
-	TRBV5-6	TRBJ1-6	-	TGTGCCAGCAGCTTTCGTGATACCTCGGGGAATTCACCCCTCCACTTT	CASSFRDTSGNSPLHF
-	TRBV7-8	TRBJ2-7	-	TGTGCCAGCAGCTTTACGGGCCAGGGGAGCGAGCAGTACTTC	CASSFTGQGSEQYF
-	TRBV10-3	TRBJ2-2	-	TGTGCCATCAGTGACGACAAATCTAACACCGGGGAGCTGTTTTTT	CAISDDKSNTGELFF
many	TRBV12-3/TRBV12-4	TRBJ2-7	TRBD2	TGTGCCAGCAGTTTTGGGGGGGAGGGCCACGAGCAGTACTTC	CASSFGGEGHEQYF
few	TRBV5-1	TRBJ1-6	-	TGCGCCAGCAGCTTGGACATCGGGAATTCACCCCTCCACTTT	CASSLDIGNSPLHF
few	TRBV7-9	TRBJ2-1	-	TGTGCCAGCAGCCGAATAGACTTTCGCCCGACCCATGAGCAGTTCTTC	CASSRIDFRPTHEQFF
-	TRBV7-9	TRBJ1-2	-	TGTGCCAGCAGCTCTCTGCTGACAGGTTCTAACTATGGCTACACCTTC	CASSSLLTGSNYGYTF
-	TRBV9	TRBJ2-1	-	TGTTCCAGCAGCGTAGCTGGCGGAAGAAATGAGCAGTTCTTC	CSSSVAGGRNEQFF
few	TRBV3-1	TRBJ2-7	TRBD2	TGTGCCAGCAGCCAAGTCTTCAATCTAGCGGGAGGCCCCTTTCGACCCTACGAGCAGTACTTC	CASSQVFNLAGGPFRPYEQYF
-	TRBV12-3/TRBV12-4	TRBJ2-5	-	TGTGCCAGCAGTTTGTCGGACATGGGAGAGACCCAGTACTTC	CASSLSDMGETQYF
few	TRBV29-1	TRBJ1-4	-	TGCAGCGTTGTTACCCTCCAGGGAGGAGAAAAACTGTTTTTT	CSVVTLQGGEKLFF
many	TRBV7-2	TRBJ2-6	-	TGTGCCAGCAGCTATGGCGGGGACATCTCTGGGGCCAACGTCCTGACTTTC	CASSYGGDISGANVLTF
many	TRBV12-3/TRBV12-4	TRBJ1-1	TRBD1	TGTGCCAGCAGTCACAGGGGAATTGAAGCTTTCTTT	CASSHRGIEAFF
-	TRBV12-3/TRBV12-4	TRBJ2-1	-	TGTGCCAGCAGTTTAGAGCAGGAAGCCTCGGTGAGCTCCTACAATGAGCAGTTCTTC	CASSLEQEASVSSYNEQFF
-	TRBV18	TRBJ1-2	-	TGTGCCAGCTCACTCTCCTCGGACGGAATCAACTATGGCTACACCTTC	CASSLSSDGINYGYTF
many	TRBV3-1	TRBJ2-1	TRBD2	TGTGCCAGCAGCCTAAGGAGGGCTAGCGGGAAGTACAATGAGCAGTTCTTC	CASSLRRASGKYNEQFF
-	TRBV7-2	TRBJ2-7	-	TGTGCCAGCCGGGCGGCAGGGTTCACCTACGAGCAGTACTTC	CASRAAGFTYEQYF
few	TRBV20-1	TRBJ2-3	-	TGCAGTGCTAGAGACCGCGGGGTGAGGGCAGATACGCAGTATTTT	CSARDRGVRADTQYF
-	TRBV5-5	TRBJ2-1	TRBD2	TGTGCCAGCAGCTTCCTAGCGGGAAGGGCCTACAATGAGCAGTTCTTC	CASSFLAGRAYNEQFF
many	TRBV29-1	TRBJ2-2	TRBD1	TGCAGCGCCCATGGACAGGGTGGGACGAACACCGGGGAGCTGTTTTTT	CSAHGQGGTNTGELFF
-	TRBV29-1	TRBJ2-7	TRBD1	TGCAGCGTTGTGGGGACAGCACTCTACGAGCAGTACTTC	CSVVGTALYEQYF
-	TRBV7-2	TRBJ2-7	-	TGTGCCAGCAGCTTGTCCTTCGGATCGGCAGGGCTTTACGAGCAGTACTTC	CASSLSFGSAGLYEQYF
many	TRBV7-2	TRBJ2-7	TRBD2	TGTGCCAGCAGCTTCCTCCAGTTAGCGGGTTACTCCTACGAGCAGTACTTC	CASSFLQLAGYSYEQYF
few	TRBV5-1	TRBJ2-3	TRBD2	TGCGCCAGCAGCTTGGTGACTAGCGGGAGAAAGGAAACAGATACGCAGTATTTT	CASSLVTSGRKETDTQYF